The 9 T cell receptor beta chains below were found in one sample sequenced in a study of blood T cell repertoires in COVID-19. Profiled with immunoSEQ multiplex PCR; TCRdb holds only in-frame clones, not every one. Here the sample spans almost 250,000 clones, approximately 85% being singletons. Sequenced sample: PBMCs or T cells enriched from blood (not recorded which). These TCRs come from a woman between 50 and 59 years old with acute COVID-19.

CDR3 nucleotides: TGCAGTGCTAGTGGCGAGGGTATGGCTTTCTTT. It specifies CSASGEGMAFF. The rearrangement joins TRBV20-1 to TRBJ1-1; no definite D call. CDR3 length: 11 residues. Trimming removed 3 bases from V and 11 bases from J, with 13 bases in between. Per germline, CDR1 DFQATT and CDR2 SNEGSKA (reference sequence).

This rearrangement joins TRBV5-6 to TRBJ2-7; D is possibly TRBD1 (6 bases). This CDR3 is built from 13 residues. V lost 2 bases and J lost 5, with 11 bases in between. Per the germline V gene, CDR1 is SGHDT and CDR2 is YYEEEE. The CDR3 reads CASSLQGPDEQYF. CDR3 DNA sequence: TGTGCCAGCAGCTTACAGGGACCGGACGAGCAGTACTTC. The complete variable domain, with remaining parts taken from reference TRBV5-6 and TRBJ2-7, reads DAGVTQSPTHLIKTRGQQVTLRCSPKSGHDTVSWYQQALGQGPQFIFQYYEEEERQRGNFPDRFSGHQFPNYSSELNVNALLLGDSALYLCASSLQGPDEQYFGPGTRLTVT.

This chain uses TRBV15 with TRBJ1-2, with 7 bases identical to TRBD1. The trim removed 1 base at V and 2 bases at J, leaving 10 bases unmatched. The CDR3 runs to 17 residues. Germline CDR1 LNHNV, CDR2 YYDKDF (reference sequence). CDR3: CATSRGGQTGKNYGYTF. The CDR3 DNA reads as TGTGCCACCAGCAGAGGAGGACAGACAGGGAAGAACTATGGCTACACCTTC.

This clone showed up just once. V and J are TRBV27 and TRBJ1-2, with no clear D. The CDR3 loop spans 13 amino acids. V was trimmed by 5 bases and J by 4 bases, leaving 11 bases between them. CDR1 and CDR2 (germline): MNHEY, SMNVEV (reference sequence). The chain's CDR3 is CASSPEGIYGYTF. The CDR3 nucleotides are TGTGCCAGCAGTCCTGAGGGAATCTATGGCTACACCTTC.

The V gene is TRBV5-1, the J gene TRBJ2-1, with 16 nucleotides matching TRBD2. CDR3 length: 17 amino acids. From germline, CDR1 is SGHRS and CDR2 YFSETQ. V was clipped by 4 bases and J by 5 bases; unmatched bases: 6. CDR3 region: CASSKGLAGGPNNEQFF. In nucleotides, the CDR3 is TGCGCCAGCAGCAAGGGACTAGCGGGGGGGCCTAACAATGAGCAGTTCTTC.

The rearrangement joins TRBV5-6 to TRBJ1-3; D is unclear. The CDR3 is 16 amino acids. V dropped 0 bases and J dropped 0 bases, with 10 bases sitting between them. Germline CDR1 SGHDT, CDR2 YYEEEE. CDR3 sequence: CASSLVGVPSGNTIYF. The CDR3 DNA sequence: TGTGCCAGCAGCTTGGTCGGGGTTCCCTCTGGAAACACCATATATTTT. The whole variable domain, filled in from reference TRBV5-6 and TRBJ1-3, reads DAGVTQSPTHLIKTRGQQVTLRCSPKSGHDTVSWYQQALGQGPQFIFQYYEEEERQRGNFPDRFSGHQFPNYSSELNVNALLLGDSALYLCASSLVGVPSGNTIYFGEGSWLTVV.

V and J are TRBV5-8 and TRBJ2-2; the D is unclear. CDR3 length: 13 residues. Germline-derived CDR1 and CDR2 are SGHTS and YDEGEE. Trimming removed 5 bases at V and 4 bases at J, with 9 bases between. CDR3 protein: CASRQRATGELFF. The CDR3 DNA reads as TGTGCCAGCAGACAACGTGCCACCGGGGAGCTGTTTTTT.

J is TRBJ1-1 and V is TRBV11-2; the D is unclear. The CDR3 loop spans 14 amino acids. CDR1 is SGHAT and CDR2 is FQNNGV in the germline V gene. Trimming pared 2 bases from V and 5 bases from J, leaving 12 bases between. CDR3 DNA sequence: TGTGCCAGCAGCTTATCAAGAGTCCGGACTGAAGCTTTCTTT. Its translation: CASSLSRVRTEAFF.

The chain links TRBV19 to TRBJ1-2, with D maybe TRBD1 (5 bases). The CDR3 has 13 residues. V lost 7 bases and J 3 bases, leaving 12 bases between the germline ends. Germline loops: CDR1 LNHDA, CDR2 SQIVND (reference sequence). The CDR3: CASIREKDYGYTF. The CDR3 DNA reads TGTGCCAGTATCAGGGAAAAGGACTATGGCTACACCTTC. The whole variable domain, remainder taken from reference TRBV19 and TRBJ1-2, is DGGITQSPKYLFRKEGQNVTLSCEQNLNHDAMYWYRQDPGQGLRLIYYSQIVNDFQKGDIAEGYSVSREKKESFPLTVTSAQKNPTAFYLCASIREKDYGYTFGSGTRLTVV.